A selection of T cell receptor beta chains follows, all from one sample in a study of blood T cell repertoires in COVID-19. Assay: immunoSEQ multiplex PCR; the TCRdb copy retains only in-frame clones and omits some. The sample consists of roughly 200,000 clones, about 80% of them appearing once. Input material: peripheral blood. These TCRs come from a woman between 45 and 65 years old with active or convalescent COVID-19. The CDR3 runs from the conserved cysteine through the conserved F or W. D genes are given only for firm matches. Expanded clones get a size class; other rows say once, few or many, or leave the size out.

j_call,v_call,clone_size,d_call,cdr3_nt,cdr3_aa
TRBJ2-7,TRBV29-1,-,-,TGCAGCGGCAAGTCGGGCTCCTACGAGCAGTACTTC,CSGKSGSYEQYF
TRBJ1-4,TRBV7-2,-,-,TGTGCCAGCAGCTTAGGCAGGGCTAATGAAAAACTGTTTTTT,CASSLGRANEKLFF
TRBJ1-1,TRBV29-1,-,-,TGCAGCGTTGAAGATCGGGGGGGCTCAGACGCTTTCTTT,CSVEDRGGSDAFF
TRBJ2-1,TRBV4-3,-,TRBD2,TGCGCCAGCAGCCAAGATGGCGGGGGGGCCTACAATGAGCAGTTCTTC,CASSQDGGGAYNEQFF
TRBJ2-1,TRBV13,few,TRBD2,TGTGCCAGCAGCTTGACTAGCGGGGGGGTTACCAATGAGCAGTTCTTC,CASSLTSGGVTNEQFF
TRBJ2-7,TRBV6-6,-,TRBD2,TGTGCCAGCAGTTCTATCGGGGGGAGTGCCTACGAGCAGTACTTC,CASSSIGGSAYEQYF
TRBJ2-2,TRBV7-9,-,TRBD1,TGTGCCAGCAGCTCCCGGGACAGGGGCACCGGGGAGCTGTTTTTT,CASSSRDRGTGELFF
TRBJ1-5,TRBV19,once,-,TGTGCCAGTAGTATAACCGACACTCGTTATCAGCCCCAGCATTTT,CASSITDTRYQPQHF
TRBJ1-2,TRBV18,-,TRBD1,TGTGCCAGCTCACCAGCCAGGGGGCCTGGGGTGGATGGCTACACCTTC,CASSPARGPGVDGYTF
TRBJ1-4,TRBV6-1,-,-,TGTGCCAGCAGTGAAAGTTTGGGGCAGGGTAATGAAAAACTGTTTTTT,CASSESLGQGNEKLFF
TRBJ1-6,TRBV5-6,-,-,TGTGCCAGCAGCTTGCACCGGGGAATTAATAATTCACCCCTCCACTTT,CASSLHRGINNSPLHF
TRBJ2-2,TRBV2,-,-,TGTGCCAGCAGGCCAAAGCGGATGAACACCGGGGAGCTGTTTTTT,CASRPKRMNTGELFF
TRBJ1-5,TRBV9,-,TRBD1,TGTGCCAGCAGCGTATCCGGGACAGAAGGACAGCCCCAGCATTTT,CASSVSGTEGQPQHF
TRBJ2-6,TRBV6-2/TRBV6-3,few,TRBD1,TGTGCCAGCAGTCGGACAGGGACAACTGGGGCCAACGTCCTGACTTTC,CASSRTGTTGANVLTF
TRBJ2-1,TRBV6-6,-,TRBD2,TGTGCCAGCAGTCCTGGACTAGCGGGTAAATTCTACAATGAGCAGTTCTTC,CASSPGLAGKFYNEQFF
TRBJ1-2,TRBV7-9,-,TRBD1,TGTGCCAGCAGCATACCCGATGGACAGGGTTACGGCTATGGCTACACCTTC,CASSIPDGQGYGYGYTF
TRBJ1-5,TRBV3-1/TRBV3-2,-,-,TGTGCCAGCAGCCGAAACCCAGCCGGGACTACGAACAATCAGCCCCAGCATTTT,CASSRNPAGTTNNQPQHF
TRBJ1-6,TRBV28,-,-,TGTGCCAGCAGTCCAGTCCGGGTCACCTATAATTCACCCCTCCACTTT,CASSPVRVTYNSPLHF
TRBJ2-5,TRBV30,-,TRBD2,TGTGCCTGGTCAAGGAGCGGGAGGGCAGGGGAGACCCAGTACTTC,CAWSRSGRAGETQYF
TRBJ2-3,TRBV27,-,TRBD1,TGTGCCAGCAGTGCTCGACGGACAGGGGGCACAGATACGCAGTATTTT,CASSARRTGGTDTQYF
TRBJ2-5,TRBV3-1/TRBV3-2,-,-,TGTGCCAGCAGCCAAGCTAGCGTGGAGACCCAGTACTTC,CASSQASVETQYF
TRBJ2-1,TRBV20-1,-,-,TGCAGTGCTAGACTCAATGAGCAGTTCTTC,CSARLNEQFF
TRBJ1-4,TRBV6-5,-,-,TGTGCCAGCAGACTGAATGAAAAACTGTTTTTT,CASRLNEKLFF
TRBJ2-2,TRBV5-4,-,-,TGTGCCAGCAGCGTCCAGTCTGGCCGGGCCGGGGAGCTGTTTTTT,CASSVQSGRAGELFF
TRBJ2-1,TRBV2,-,TRBD2,TGTGCCAGCACTCTTAGCGGGGGGGCGACTAAGAATGAGCAGTTCTTC,CASTLSGGATKNEQFF